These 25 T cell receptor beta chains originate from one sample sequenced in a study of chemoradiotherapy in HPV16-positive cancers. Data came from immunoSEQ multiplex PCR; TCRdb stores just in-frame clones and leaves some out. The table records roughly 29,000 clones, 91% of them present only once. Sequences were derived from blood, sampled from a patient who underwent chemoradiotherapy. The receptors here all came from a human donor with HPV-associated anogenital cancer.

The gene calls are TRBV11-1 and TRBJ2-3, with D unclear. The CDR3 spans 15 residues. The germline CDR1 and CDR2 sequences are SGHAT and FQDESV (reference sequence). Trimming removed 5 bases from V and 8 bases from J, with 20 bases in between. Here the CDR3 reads CASSPTWARRGTQYF. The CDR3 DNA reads TGTGCCAGCAGCCCTACATGGGCAAGGAGAGGTACGCAGTATTTT. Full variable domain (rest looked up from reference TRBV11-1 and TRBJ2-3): EAEVAQSPRYKITEKSQAVAFWCDPISGHATLYWYRQILGQGPELLVQFQDESVVDDSQLPKDRFSAERLKGVDSTLKIQPAELGDSAMYLCASSPTWARRGTQYFGPGTRLTVL.

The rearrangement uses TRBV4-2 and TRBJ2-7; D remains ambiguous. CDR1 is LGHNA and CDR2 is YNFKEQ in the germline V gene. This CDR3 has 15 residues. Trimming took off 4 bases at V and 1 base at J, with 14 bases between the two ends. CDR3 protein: CASSLIGLSSYEQYF. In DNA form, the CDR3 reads TGTGCCAGCAGCCTCATAGGGCTCAGTTCCTACGAGCAGTACTTC.

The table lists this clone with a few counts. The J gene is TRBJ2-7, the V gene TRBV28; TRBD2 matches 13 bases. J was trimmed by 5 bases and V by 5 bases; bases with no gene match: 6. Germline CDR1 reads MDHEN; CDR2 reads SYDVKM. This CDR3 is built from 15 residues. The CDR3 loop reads CASSGGLAGIDEQYF. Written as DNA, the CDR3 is TGTGCCAGCAGTGGGGGACTAGCGGGAATTGACGAGCAGTACTTC.

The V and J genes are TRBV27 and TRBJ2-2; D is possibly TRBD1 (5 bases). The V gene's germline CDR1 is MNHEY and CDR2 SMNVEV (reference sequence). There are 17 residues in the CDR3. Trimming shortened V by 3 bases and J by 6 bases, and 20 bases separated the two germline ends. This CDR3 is CASSLGWGRSRSGELFF. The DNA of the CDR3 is TGTGCCAGCAGTTTGGGTTGGGGCAGGTCTAGGTCCGGGGAGCTGTTTTTT.

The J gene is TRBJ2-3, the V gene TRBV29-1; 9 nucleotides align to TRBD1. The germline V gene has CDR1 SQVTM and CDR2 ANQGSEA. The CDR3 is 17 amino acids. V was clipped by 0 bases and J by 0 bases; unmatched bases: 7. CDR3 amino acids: CSVEDRRQGVSTDTQYF. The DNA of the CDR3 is TGCAGCGTTGAAGACCGGAGACAGGGGGTTAGCACAGATACGCAGTATTTT.

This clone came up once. This chain's CDR3 is CASSSTGGPHTGELFF. The CDR3 DNA sequence: TGTGCCAGCAGCTCCACGGGAGGACCCCACACCGGGGAGCTGTTTTTT. The chain uses TRBV7-9 and TRBJ2-2, with 7 bases fitting TRBD2. V shed 4 bases and J 3 bases; nucleotides not matched to a gene: 8. The V gene's germline CDR1 is SEHNR and CDR2 FQNEAQ (reference sequence). The CDR3 runs 16 residues.

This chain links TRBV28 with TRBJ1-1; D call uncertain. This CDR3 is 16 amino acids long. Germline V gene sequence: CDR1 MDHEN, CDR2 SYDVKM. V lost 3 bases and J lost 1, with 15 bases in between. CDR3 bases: TGTGCCAGCAGTTTTCCCCTCCGCAGGACGAACACTGAAGCTTTCTTT. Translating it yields CASSFPLRRTNTEAFF.

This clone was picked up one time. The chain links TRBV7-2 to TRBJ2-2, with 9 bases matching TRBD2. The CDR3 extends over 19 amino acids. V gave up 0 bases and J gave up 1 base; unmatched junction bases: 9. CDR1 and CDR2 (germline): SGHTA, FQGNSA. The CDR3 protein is CASSLAAVAGVRNTGELFF. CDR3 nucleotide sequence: TGTGCCAGCAGCTTAGCGGCGGTAGCGGGAGTTCGGAACACCGGGGAGCTGTTTTTT.

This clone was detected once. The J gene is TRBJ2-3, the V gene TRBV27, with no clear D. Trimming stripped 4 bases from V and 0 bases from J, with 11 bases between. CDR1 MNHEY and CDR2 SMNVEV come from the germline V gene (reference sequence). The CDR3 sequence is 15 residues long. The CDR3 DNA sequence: TGTGCCAGCAGTTCCTTTACGGAAAGCACAGATACGCAGTATTTT. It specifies CASSSFTESTDTQYF.

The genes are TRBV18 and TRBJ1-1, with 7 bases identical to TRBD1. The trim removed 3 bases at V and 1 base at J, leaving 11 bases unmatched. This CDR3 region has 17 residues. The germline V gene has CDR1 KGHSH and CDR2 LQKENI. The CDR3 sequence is CASSPRTGASENTEAFF. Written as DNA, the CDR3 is TGTGCCAGCTCACCCAGGACAGGTGCTTCGGAGAACACTGAAGCTTTCTTT.

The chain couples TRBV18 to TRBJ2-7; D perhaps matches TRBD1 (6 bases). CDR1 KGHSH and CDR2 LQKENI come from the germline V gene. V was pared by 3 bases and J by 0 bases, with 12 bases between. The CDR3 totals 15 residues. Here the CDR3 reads CASSPGAELSYEQYF. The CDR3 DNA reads TGTGCCAGCTCACCGGGGGCCGAGCTCTCCTACGAGCAGTACTTC.

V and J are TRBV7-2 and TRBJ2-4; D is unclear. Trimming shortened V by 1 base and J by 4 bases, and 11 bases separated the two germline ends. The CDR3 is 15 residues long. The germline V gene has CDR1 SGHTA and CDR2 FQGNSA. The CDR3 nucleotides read TGTGCCAGCAGCTTAGGGCCTGGGGATAAAAACATTCAGTACTTC. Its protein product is CASSLGPGDKNIQYF.

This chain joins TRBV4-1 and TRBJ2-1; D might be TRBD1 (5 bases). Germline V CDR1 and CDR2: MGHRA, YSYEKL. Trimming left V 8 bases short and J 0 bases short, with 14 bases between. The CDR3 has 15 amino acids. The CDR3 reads CASGSPGISYNEQFF. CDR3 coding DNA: TGCGCCAGCGGTTCCCCAGGGATCTCCTACAATGAGCAGTTCTTC.

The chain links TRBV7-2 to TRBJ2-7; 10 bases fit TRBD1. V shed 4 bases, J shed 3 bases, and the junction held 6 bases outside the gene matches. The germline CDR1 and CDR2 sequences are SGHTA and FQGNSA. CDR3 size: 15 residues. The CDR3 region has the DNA TGTGCCAGCAGCTCGGACAGGGGGGGTTTCTACGAGCAGTACTTC. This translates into CASSSDRGGFYEQYF.

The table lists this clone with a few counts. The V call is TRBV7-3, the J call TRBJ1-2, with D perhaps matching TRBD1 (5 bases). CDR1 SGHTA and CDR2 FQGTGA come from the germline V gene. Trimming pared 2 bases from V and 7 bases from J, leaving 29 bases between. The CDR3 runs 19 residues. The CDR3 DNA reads TGTGCCAGCAGCTTACTCCCCGGTGGGGCAGGGCGGCCTCTATCTGGCTACACCTTC. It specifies CASSLLPGGAGRPLSGYTF.

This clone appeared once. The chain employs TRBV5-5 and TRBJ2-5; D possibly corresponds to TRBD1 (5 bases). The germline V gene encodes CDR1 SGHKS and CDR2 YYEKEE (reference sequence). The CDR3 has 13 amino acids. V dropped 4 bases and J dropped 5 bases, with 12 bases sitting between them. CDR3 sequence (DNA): TGTGCCAGCAGCCTTTGGGGCGCGGAGACCCAGTACTTC. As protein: CASSLWGAETQYF. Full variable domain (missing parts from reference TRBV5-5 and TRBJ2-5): DAGVTQSPTHLIKTRGQQVTLRCSPISGHKSVSWYQQVLGQGPQFIFQYYEKEERGRGNFPDRFSARQFPNYSSELNVNALLLGDSALYLCASSLWGAETQYFGPGTRLLVL.

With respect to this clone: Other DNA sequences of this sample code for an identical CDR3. The CDR3 loop is CASSQGQQETQYF. As DNA, the CDR3 is TGTGCCAGCTCCCAGGGACAGCAAGAGACCCAGTACTTC. This chain joins TRBV18 and TRBJ2-5; 7 bases agree with TRBD1. Unmatched junction bases numbered 3, after V lost 6 bases and J lost 2 bases. The CDR3 has 13 residues. Per germline, CDR1 KGHSH and CDR2 LQKENI.

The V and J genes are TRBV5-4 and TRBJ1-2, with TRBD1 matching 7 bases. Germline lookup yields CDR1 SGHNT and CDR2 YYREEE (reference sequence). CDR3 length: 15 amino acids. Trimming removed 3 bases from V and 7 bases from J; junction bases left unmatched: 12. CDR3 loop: CASSSGGPQIGGYTF. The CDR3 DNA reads TGTGCCAGCAGCTCAGGGGGGCCACAGATAGGTGGCTACACCTTC.

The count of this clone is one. Written as DNA, the CDR3 is TGTGCCAGCAGCTTAGATCATGGGACAGCAACTAATGAAAAACTGTTTTTT. It translates to CASSLDHGTATNEKLFF. The V call is TRBV11-2, the J call TRBJ1-4, with 7 bases lining up with TRBD1. This CDR3 comprises 17 residues. V shed 0 bases and J 0 bases; nucleotides not matched to a gene: 4. From germline, CDR1 is SGHAT and CDR2 FQNNGV. Complete variable domain (other parts from reference TRBV11-2 and TRBJ1-4): EAGVAQSPRYKIIEKRQSVAFWCNPISGHATLYWYQQILGQGPKLLIQFQNNGVVDDSQLPKDRFSAERLKGVDSTLKIQPAKLEDSAVYLCASSLDHGTATNEKLFFGSGTQLSVL.

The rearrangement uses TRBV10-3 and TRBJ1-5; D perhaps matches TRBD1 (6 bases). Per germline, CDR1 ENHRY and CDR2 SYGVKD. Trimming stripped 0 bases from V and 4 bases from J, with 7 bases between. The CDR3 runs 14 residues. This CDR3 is CAISESRGNQPQHF. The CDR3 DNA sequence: TGTGCCATCAGTGAGTCAAGGGGGAATCAGCCCCAGCATTTT.

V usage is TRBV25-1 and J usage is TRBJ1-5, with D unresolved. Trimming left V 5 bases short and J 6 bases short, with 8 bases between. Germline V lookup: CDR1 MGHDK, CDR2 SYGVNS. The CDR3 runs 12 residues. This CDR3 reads CASSTKGQPQHF. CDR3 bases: TGTGCCAGCAGTACCAAGGGTCAGCCCCAGCATTTT. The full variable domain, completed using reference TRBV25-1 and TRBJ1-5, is EADIYQTPRYLVIGTGKKITLECSQTMGHDKMYWYQQDPGMELHLIHYSYGVNSTEKGDLSSESTVSRIRTEHFPLTLESARPSHTSQYLCASSTKGQPQHFGDGTRLSIL.

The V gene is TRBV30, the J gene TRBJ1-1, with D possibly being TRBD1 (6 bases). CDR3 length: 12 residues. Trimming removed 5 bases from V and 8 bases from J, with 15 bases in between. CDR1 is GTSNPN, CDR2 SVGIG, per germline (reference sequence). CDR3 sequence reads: CAWDQGGGEAFF. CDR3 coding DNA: TGTGCCTGGGACCAGGGAGGGGGAGAAGCTTTCTTT. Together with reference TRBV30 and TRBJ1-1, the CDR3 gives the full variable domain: SQTIHQWPATLVQPVGSPLSLECTVEGTSNPNLYWYRQAAGRGLQLLFYSVGIGQISSEVPQNLSASRPQDRQFILSSKKLLLSDSGFYLCAWDQGGGEAFFGQGTRLTVV.

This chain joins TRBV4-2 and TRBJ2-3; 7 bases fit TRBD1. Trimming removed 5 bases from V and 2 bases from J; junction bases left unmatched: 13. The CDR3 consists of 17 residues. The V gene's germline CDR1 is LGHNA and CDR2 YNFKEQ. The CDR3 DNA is TGTGCCAGCAGCGCGAGCCATCTAGGGGGCTACACAGATACGCAGTATTTT. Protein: CASSASHLGGYTDTQYF.

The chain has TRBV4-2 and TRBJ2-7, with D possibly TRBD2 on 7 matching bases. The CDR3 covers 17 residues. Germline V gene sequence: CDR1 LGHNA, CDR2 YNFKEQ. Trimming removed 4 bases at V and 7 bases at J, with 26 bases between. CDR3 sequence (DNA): TGTGCCAGCAGCCTCGGTGGTCGTGGGGGGGCCTTAGGGGAGCAGTACTTC. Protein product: CASSLGGRGGALGEQYF.

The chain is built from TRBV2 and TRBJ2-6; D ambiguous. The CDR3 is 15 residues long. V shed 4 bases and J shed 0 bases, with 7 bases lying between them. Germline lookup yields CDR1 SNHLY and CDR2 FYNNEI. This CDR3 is CASSGQFSGANVLTF. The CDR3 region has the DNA TGTGCCAGCAGTGGGCAGTTCTCTGGGGCCAACGTCCTGACTTTC.